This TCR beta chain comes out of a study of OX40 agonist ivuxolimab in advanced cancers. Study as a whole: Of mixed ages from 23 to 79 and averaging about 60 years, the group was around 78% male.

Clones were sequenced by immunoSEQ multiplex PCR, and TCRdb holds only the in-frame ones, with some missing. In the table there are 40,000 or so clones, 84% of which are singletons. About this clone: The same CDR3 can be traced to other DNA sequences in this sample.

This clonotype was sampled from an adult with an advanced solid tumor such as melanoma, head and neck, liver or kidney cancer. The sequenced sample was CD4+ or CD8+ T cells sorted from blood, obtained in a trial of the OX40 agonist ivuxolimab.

CDR3 residues: CASSLGYNEQFF. CDR3 DNA sequence: TGTGCCAGCAGCTTAGGATACAATGAGCAGTTCTTC. The chain couples TRBV7-9 to TRBJ2-1; D unresolved. Germline lookup yields CDR1 SEHNR and CDR2 FQNEAQ (reference sequence). CDR3 length: 12 residues. Trimming took 1 base from V and 4 from J, leaving 2 bases between them.